The 18 T cell receptor beta chains reported below all come from one sample, sequenced in a study of shared clonotypes between healthy human individuals. Produced via immunoSEQ multiplex PCR; TCRdb's table is partial and in-frame only. This table has 2 million to 2.5 million clones, 95% appearing once. The sample was naive CD4+ T cells sorted from blood. As for subset: CD45RA+ positively selected. The receptors come from a man aged 18 to 35 in good health.

The chain uses TRBV6-6 and TRBJ2-7; tentative D call: TRBD1 (5 bases). The CDR3 totals 13 residues. The ends were cut back, 6 bases at V and 3 bases at J, with 12 bases in the middle. The germline gives CDR1 MNHNY, CDR2 SVGAGI (reference sequence). CDR3 nucleotide sequence: TGTGCCAGCAGCCCCAGGGAAAACTACGAGCAGTACTTC. Amino acid sequence: CASSPRENYEQYF.

The CDR3 region is CASSLHRLSNQPQHF. CDR3 DNA: TGTGCCAGCAGTTTACACAGACTTAGCAATCAGCCCCAGCATTTT. The chain has TRBV28 and TRBJ1-5; D is uncertain. Trimming removed 2 bases from V and 0 bases from J, with 8 bases in between. In germline, CDR1 is MDHEN, CDR2 SYDVKM. CDR3 length: 15 residues.

V and J are TRBV10-2 and TRBJ2-5; weak D call: TRBD2 (5 bases). The CDR3 totals 14 residues. Germline V gene sequence: CDR1 WSHSY, CDR2 SAAADI. V lost 0 bases, J lost 9 bases, and 14 bases lay in between. The CDR3 DNA sequence: TGCGCCAGCAGTGAGTCGATGGGCGGGCAGGCCCAGTACTTC. Translation: CASSESMGGQAQYF.

The chain is built from TRBV19 and TRBJ1-2; D remains unclear. This CDR3 has 14 amino acids. CDR1 is LNHDA, CDR2 SQIVND, per germline (reference sequence). V dropped 1 base and J dropped 0 bases, with 6 bases sitting between them. The CDR3 region has the DNA TGTGCCAGTAGTATAGGCGGGGCTAACTATGGCTACACCTTC. Amino acids: CASSIGGANYGYTF.

The chain uses TRBV21-1 and TRBJ2-4; the D segment call TRBD2 is taken from the table without a DNA check. TRBV21-1 is labeled a pseudogene. This CDR3 has 14 amino acids. This CDR3 is CASIEGVAKNIQYF. For the CDR3, the DNA is TGTGCCTCAATCGAGGGAGTAGCCAAAAACATTCAGTACTTC.

The chain combines TRBV7-9 with TRBJ2-3; TRBD2 matches 9 bases. V shed 3 bases and J 1 base; nucleotides not matched to a gene: 2. This CDR3 has 15 residues. CDR1 and CDR2 (germline): SEHNR, FQNEAQ (reference sequence). The CDR3 nucleotides are TGTGCCAGCAGCTTGACTAGCGGCCGCACAGATACGCAGTATTTT. Translation: CASSLTSGRTDTQYF.

This chain joins TRBV10-3 and TRBJ2-7, with D tentatively TRBD1 or TRBD2 (5 bases each). Trimming shortened V by 3 bases and J by 2 bases, and 11 bases separated the two germline ends. This CDR3 is built from 14 residues. Germline assignment: CDR1 ENHRY and CDR2 SYGVKD. The CDR3 sequence: CAISEREGPYEQYF. DNA for the CDR3: TGTGCCATCAGTGAACGAGAGGGGCCCTACGAGCAGTACTTC.

The chain has TRBV6-1 and TRBJ2-3; possible D gene TRBD2, 5 bases. V lost 4 bases to trimming and J lost 1 base, with 12 bases between them. The CDR3 is 15 residues long. Germline assignment: CDR1 MNHNS and CDR2 SASEGT. The CDR3 nucleotides read TGTGCCAGCAGTGTCCGGATGGAGGGCACAGATACGCAGTATTTT. It yields the protein CASSVRMEGTDTQYF.

A word on this clone: Other DNA sequences from this sample encode an identical CDR3 as well. The genes are TRBV2 and TRBJ2-6; TRBD1 matches 7 bases. Germline V lookup: CDR1 SNHLY, CDR2 FYNNEI. This CDR3 has 15 residues. Germline trimming cut 5 bases from V and 2 bases from J; bases unmatched to any gene: 3. The CDR3 bases are TGTGCCAGCAGTCCTCAGGGGGCTGGGGCCAACGTCCTGACTTTC. Amino acid sequence: CASSPQGAGANVLTF.

The chain joins TRBV29-1 to TRBJ2-7; D assignment may be TRBD1 or TRBD2 (6 bases each). Looked up from germline, CDR1 is SQVTM and CDR2 is ANQGSEA. V lost 7 bases and J lost 2, with 12 bases in between. The CDR3 consists of 12 residues. CDR3 bases: TGCAGCGGGGGGGCAGGGACCTACGAGCAGTACTTC. Its translation is CSGGAGTYEQYF.

The rearrangement joins TRBV27 to TRBJ1-1; D perhaps matches TRBD1 (6 bases). The CDR3 extends over 14 amino acids. CDR1 and CDR2 (germline): MNHEY, SMNVEV (reference sequence). Trimming took 7 bases from V and 0 from J, leaving 12 bases between them. The CDR3 reads CASMRGGMNTEAFF. The CDR3 DNA follows: TGTGCCAGCATGAGAGGGGGAATGAACACTGAAGCTTTCTTT.

The chain combines TRBV11-2 with TRBJ2-3; D might be TRBD1 (6 bases). The germline V gene has CDR1 SGHAT and CDR2 FQNNGV. CDR3 length equals 15 residues. V was shortened by 2 bases and J by 0 bases, with 9 bases between the two germline ends. CDR3 amino acids: CASSLQQGSTDTQYF. As DNA, the CDR3 is TGTGCCAGCAGCTTACAACAGGGCAGCACAGATACGCAGTATTTT.

The CDR3 sequence: CASSYPLSGYTF. CDR3 nucleotide sequence: TGTGCCAGCAGTTACCCGCTCTCTGGCTACACCTTC. The V call is TRBV6-6, the J call TRBJ1-2; D gene ambiguous. The germline gives CDR1 MNHNY, CDR2 SVGAGI (reference sequence). The length of the CDR3 is 12 residues. Between the trimmed V and J ends, which lost 2 bases and 7 bases, there was a span of 8 bases.

The rearrangement joins TRBV4-2 to TRBJ1-5, with D perhaps TRBD1 (6 bases). The ends were cut back, 4 bases at V and 2 bases at J, with 9 bases in the middle. Germline V gene lookup returns CDR1 LGHNA and CDR2 YNFKEQ. The CDR3 is made up of 14 amino acids. CDR3 in DNA: TGTGCCAGCAGCCCCGAGGGGGGCAATCAGCCCCAGCATTTT. Its protein product is CASSPEGGNQPQHF.

This chain connects TRBV5-1 to TRBJ1-4, with D unresolved. V lost 4 bases and J lost 8, with 12 bases in between. The CDR3 has 13 residues. Germline CDR1 reads SGHRS; CDR2 reads YFSETQ. CDR3 region: CASSGRAEEKLFF. CDR3 nucleotide sequence: TGCGCCAGCAGCGGCCGGGCCGAAGAAAAACTGTTTTTT.

Notes on this clone: At one end the junction does not follow the germline gene, possibly because of a read error. The V gene is TRBV7-7, the J gene TRBJ2-2; D remains unclear. The CDR3 spans 13 residues. The germline gives CDR1 SSHAT, CDR2 FNYEAQ (reference sequence). Written as DNA, the CDR3 is TGTGCTAGCAGCTTTCCCTACACCGGGGAGCTGTTTTTT. This translates into CASSFPYTGELFF. The whole variable domain, filled in from reference TRBV7-7 and TRBJ2-2, reads GAGVSQSPRYKVTKRGQDVTLRCDPISSHATLYWYQQALGQGPEFLTYFNYEAQPDKSGLPSDRFSAERPEGSISTLTIQRTEQRDSAMYRCASSFPYTGELFFGEGSRLTVL.

As to this clone: The sample carries other DNA sequences with the same CDR3. The gene calls are TRBV9 and TRBJ2-7; D unclear. The CDR3 is 15 residues long. Trimming removed 0 bases from V and 0 bases from J, with 10 bases in between. CDR1 is SGDLS, CDR2 YYNGEE, per germline. The CDR3 sequence: CASSVGPGSSYEQYF. In DNA, the CDR3 is TGTGCCAGCAGCGTAGGACCAGGTAGCTCCTACGAGCAGTACTTC.

Only one count was recorded for this clone. J is TRBJ2-7 and V is TRBV4-3, with 9 bases that match TRBD2. J lost 3 bases, V lost 0 bases, and 6 bases had no gene match. This CDR3 has 16 residues. Germline CDR1 LGHNA, CDR2 YSLEER. The CDR3 coding sequence is TGCGCCAGCAGCCAAGACGGGGTTAGCGGGAGCTACGAGCAGTACTTC. As protein: CASSQDGVSGSYEQYF.